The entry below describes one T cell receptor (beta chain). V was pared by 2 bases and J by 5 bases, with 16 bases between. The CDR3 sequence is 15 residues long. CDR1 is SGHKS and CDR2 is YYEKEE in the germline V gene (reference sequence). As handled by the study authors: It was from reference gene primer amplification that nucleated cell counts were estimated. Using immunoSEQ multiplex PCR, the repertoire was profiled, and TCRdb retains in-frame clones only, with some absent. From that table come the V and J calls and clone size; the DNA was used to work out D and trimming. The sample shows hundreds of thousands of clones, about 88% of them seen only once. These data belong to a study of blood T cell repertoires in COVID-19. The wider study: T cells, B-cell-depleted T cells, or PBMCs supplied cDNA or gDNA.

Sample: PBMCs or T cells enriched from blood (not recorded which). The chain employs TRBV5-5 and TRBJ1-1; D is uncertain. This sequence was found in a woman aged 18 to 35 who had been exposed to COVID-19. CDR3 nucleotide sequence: TGTGCCAGCAGCTTAGGTCAGACAAAATATACTGAAGCTTTCTTT. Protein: CASSLGQTKYTEAFF.